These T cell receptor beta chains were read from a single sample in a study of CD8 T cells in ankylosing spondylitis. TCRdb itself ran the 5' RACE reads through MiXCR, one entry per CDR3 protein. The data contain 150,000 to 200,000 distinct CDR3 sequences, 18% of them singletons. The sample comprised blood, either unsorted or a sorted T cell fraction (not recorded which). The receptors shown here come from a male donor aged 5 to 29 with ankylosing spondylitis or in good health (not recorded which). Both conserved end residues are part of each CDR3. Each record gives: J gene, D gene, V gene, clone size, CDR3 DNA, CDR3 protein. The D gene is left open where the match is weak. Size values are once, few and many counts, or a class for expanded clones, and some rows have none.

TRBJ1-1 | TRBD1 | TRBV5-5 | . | TGTGCCAGCAGCTGGGGAATGACAGGGAGCATGAACACTGAAGCTTTCTTT | CASSWGMTGSMNTEAFF
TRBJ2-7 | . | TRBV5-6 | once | TGTGCCAGCAGCCGCGGGGCAGGGACTTTAGGCGAGCAGTACTTC | CASSRGAGTLGEQYF
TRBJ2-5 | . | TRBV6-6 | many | TGTGCCAGCAGTTTTGTACAGGGTCGTGAGACCCAGTACTTC | CASSFVQGRETQYF
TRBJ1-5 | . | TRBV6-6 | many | TGTGCCAGCAGTCGACAGAATCAGCCCCAGCATTTT | CASSRQNQPQHF
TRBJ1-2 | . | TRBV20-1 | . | TGCAGTGCTAGGAATCATGAGTATGGCTACACCTTC | CSARNHEYGYTF
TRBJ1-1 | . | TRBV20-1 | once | TGCAGTGCTTATCCCCGCTCTGGGCCCGAAGCTTTCTTT | CSAYPRSGPEAFF
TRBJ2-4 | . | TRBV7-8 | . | TGTGCCAGCAGCTTAGTCGGGAGTGACCTTCAGTACTTC | CASSLVGSDLQYF
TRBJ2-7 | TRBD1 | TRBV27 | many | TGTGCCAGCAGTTACTACCCAACAGGGGGCGGCGAGCAGTACTTC | CASSYYPTGGGEQYF
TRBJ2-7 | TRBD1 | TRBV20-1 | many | TGCAGTGCTAGACCTACCGGGACAGTCGGCTACGAGCAGTACTTC | CSARPTGTVGYEQYF
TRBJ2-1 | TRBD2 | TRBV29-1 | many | TGCAGCGTAGCGCCTCTGACTAGCGGGAGGGAACATGAGCAGTTCTTC | CSVAPLTSGREHEQFF
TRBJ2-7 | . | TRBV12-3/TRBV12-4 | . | TGTGCCAGCAGGAAGGACAGCTACTACGAGCAGTACTTC | CASRKDSYYEQYF
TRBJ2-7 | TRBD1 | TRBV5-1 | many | TGCGCCAGCAGCGTCCGACAGGGGGCCTCCTACGAGCAGTACTTC | CASSVRQGASYEQYF
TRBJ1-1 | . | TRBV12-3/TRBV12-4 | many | TGTGCCAGCAGTCCCGGGACGGCGAACACTGAAGCTTCCTTT | CASSPGTANTEASF
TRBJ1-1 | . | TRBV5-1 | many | TGCGCCAGCAGCTTGGTTCGGGGTTCGAACACTGAAGCTTTCTTT | CASSLVRGSNTEAFF
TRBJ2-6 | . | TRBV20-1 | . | TGCAGTGCCCCGAGGGGTAGCTCTGGGGCCAACGTCCTGACTTTC | CSAPRGSSGANVLTF
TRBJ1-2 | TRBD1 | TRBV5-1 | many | TGCGCCAGCAGCTTCGGACAGGCTCACGGCTACACCTTC | CASSFGQAHGYTF
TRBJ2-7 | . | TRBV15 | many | TGTGCCACCAGCAGAGATTTAGGGGGCTACGAGCAGTACTTC | CATSRDLGGYEQYF
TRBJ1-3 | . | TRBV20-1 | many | TGCAGTGCTAGTGGGGCCGGGGACACCATATATTTT | CSASGAGDTIYF
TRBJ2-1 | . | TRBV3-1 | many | TGTGCCAGCAGCTTTCTTCCTCCGGGACAACTCTACAATGAGCAGTTCTTC | CASSFLPPGQLYNEQFF
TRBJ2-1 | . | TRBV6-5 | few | TGTGCCAGCAGTTACTCTCCGGTAGCGGCATACAATGAGCAGTTCTTC | CASSYSPVAAYNEQFF
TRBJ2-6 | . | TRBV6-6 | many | TGTGCCACCTACTCTGGGGCCAACGTCCTGACTTTC | CATYSGANVLTF
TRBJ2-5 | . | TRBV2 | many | TGTGCCAGCAGCCGGGGCAGGGGAGAGACCCAGTACTTC | CASSRGRGETQYF
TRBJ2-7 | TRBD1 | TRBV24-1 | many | TGTGCCACCAGTGATTCCGGGACAGGTGGCTACGAGCAGTACTTC | CATSDSGTGGYEQYF
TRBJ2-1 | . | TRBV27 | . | TGTGCCAGCATCGGGCCCCAGATGTATGAGCAGTTCTTC | CASIGPQMYEQFF
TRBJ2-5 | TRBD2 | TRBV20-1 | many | TGCAGTGCTAAGCCTGGCGGGAGTAGACAAGAGACCCAGTACTTC | CSAKPGGSRQETQYF
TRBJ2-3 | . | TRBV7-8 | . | TGTGCCAGCAGCCAAACAGGGAATCCCTCCACAGATACGCAGTATTTT | CASSQTGNPSTDTQYF
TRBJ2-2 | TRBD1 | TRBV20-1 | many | TGCAGTGCTAGAGGGCGGACAGGGGTAGGCACCGGGGAGCTGTTTTTT | CSARGRTGVGTGELFF
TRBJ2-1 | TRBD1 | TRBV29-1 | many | TGCAGCGTTGGGGGGACAGCCTCCTACAATGAGCAGTTCTTC | CSVGGTASYNEQFF
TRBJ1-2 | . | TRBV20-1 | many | TGCAGTGCCTTACCCGGAGCTGGCTATGGCTACACCTTC | CSALPGAGYGYTF
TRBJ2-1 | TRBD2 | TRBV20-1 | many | TGCAGTGCTAGACTAGCGGGGGGAAATGAGCAGTTCTTC | CSARLAGGNEQFF
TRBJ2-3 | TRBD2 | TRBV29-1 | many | TGCAGCGTTACCAGACTAGCGGACACAGATACGCAGTATTTT | CSVTRLADTDTQYF
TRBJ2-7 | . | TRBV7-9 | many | TGTGCCAGCAGCGATGGACTATTTCGGATGCATACGGCCGACGAGCAGTACTTC | CASSDGLFRMHTADEQYF
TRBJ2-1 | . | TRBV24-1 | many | TGTGCCACCAGTGCCGGACTCAGGGCGCCGGGGGAGCAGTTCTTC | CATSAGLRAPGEQFF